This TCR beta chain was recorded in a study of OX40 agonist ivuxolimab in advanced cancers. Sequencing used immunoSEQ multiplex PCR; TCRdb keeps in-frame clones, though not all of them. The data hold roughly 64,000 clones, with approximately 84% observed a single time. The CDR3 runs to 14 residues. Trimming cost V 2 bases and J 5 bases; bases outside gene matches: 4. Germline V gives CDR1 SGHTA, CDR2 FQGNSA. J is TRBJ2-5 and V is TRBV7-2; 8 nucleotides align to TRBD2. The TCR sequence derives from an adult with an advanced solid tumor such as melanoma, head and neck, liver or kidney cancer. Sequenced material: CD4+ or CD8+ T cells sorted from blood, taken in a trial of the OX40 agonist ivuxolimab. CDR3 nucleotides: TGTGCCAGCAGCTTAACGGGGGGGCCGGAGACCCAGTACTTC. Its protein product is CASSLTGGPETQYF.